This entry lists 2 T cell receptor beta chains sequenced from one sample in a study of identical twins. Using its own MiXCR run on the 5' RACE reads, TCRdb lists one record per CDR3 protein. The sample carries about 340,000 distinct CDR3 sequences, approximately 8.7% recorded once. Source material: naive T cells sorted from blood. The receptors derive from a woman in her forties or fifties in good health.

At least ten counts were recorded for this clonotype. The V and J genes are TRBV12-3 or TRBV12-4 and TRBJ2-1; a possible D gene is TRBD2 (5 bases). The length of the CDR3 is 12 residues. With 6 bases removed from V and 4 bases from J, the gap between germline ends came to 7 bases. This CDR3 is CASRPGYNEQFF. CDR3 DNA sequence: TGTGCCAGCAGACCGGGGTACAATGAGCAGTTCTTC.

This clonotype was observed at least ten times. The J gene is TRBJ1-5, the V gene TRBV7-8; D perhaps matches TRBD1 (5 bases). CDR3 length: 16 residues. CDR1 and CDR2 from the germline V gene are SGHVS and FQNEAQ. Trimming pared 1 base from V and 2 bases from J, leaving 12 bases between. The CDR3 DNA sequence: TGTGCCAGCAGCTTAGGGGACCTTTGGGGCAATCAGCCCCAGCATTTT. Its protein product is CASSLGDLWGNQPQHF.